These 18 T cell receptor beta chains originate from one sample sequenced in a study of blood T cell repertoires in COVID-19. TCRdb's table, derived via immunoSEQ multiplex PCR, lists solely in-frame clones and lacks some. The sample includes about 160,000 clones, about 86% of them seen just once. The source material was peripheral blood. The receptors were gathered from a woman in her seventies with COVID-19, enrolled during active disease.

This chain links TRBV3-1 (or the pseudogene TRBV3-2) with TRBJ2-3, with 11 bases that match TRBD1. In germline, CDR1 is LGHDT, CDR2 YNNKEL (reference sequence). Germline trimming cut 4 bases from V and 3 bases from J; bases unmatched to any gene: 6. The CDR3 runs to 16 residues. The CDR3 protein is CASSLGTGGTTDTQYF. CDR3 nucleotides: TGTGCCAGCAGCCTCGGGACAGGGGGAACGACAGATACGCAGTATTTT.

The V call is TRBV11-3, the J call TRBJ1-5; maybe TRBD1 (6 bases). Per germline, CDR1 SGHNT and CDR2 YENEEA. V gave up 3 bases and J gave up 1 base, with 19 bases separating them. The length of the CDR3 is 18 residues. The CDR3 DNA follows: TGTGCCAGCAGCTTTCCGGAAACAGGGAGAAAAAGCAATCAGCCCCAGCATTTT. Translated, it gives CASSFPETGRKSNQPQHF.

This chain links TRBV6-1 with TRBJ2-1; 8 nucleotides align to TRBD2. Germline V lookup: CDR1 MNHNS, CDR2 SASEGT. The junction had 11 bases not matched to a gene; V was cut back by 3 bases and J by 7 bases. The CDR3 extends over 16 amino acids. This CDR3 is CASSEMAGGRRNEQFF. The CDR3 DNA is TGTGCCAGCAGTGAGATGGCGGGGGGCCGTCGAAATGAGCAGTTCTTC.

The chain employs TRBV5-1 and TRBJ2-7; D is possibly TRBD2 (6 bases). Germline V CDR1 and CDR2: SGHRS, YFSETQ. V was pared by 4 bases and J by 4 bases, with 18 bases between. The CDR3 runs 15 residues. The CDR3 reads CASSRGGEGTYEQYF. As DNA, the CDR3 is TGCGCCAGCAGCCGCGGAGGAGAGGGGACTTACGAGCAGTACTTC.

The chain combines TRBV18 with TRBJ2-5, with TRBD1 matching 7 bases. CDR3 length equals 13 residues. Per germline, CDR1 KGHSH and CDR2 LQKENI. V was clipped by 2 bases and J by 4 bases; unmatched bases: 1. CDR3 bases: TGTGCCAGCTCACCAGGGACAGCAGAGACCCAGTACTTC. This codes for CASSPGTAETQYF.

This clone was counted a few times. The rearrangement uses TRBV5-5 and TRBJ1-2, with 7 nucleotides matching TRBD1. The J segment lost 6 bases and the V segment lost 4 bases, leaving 12 bases of the junction unmatched. Per the germline V gene, CDR1 is SGHKS and CDR2 is YYEKEE (reference sequence). The CDR3 has 15 amino acids. The CDR3 DNA follows: TGTGCCAGCAGCCCCGAACCCGACAGGGCCCATGGCTACACCTTC. It translates to CASSPEPDRAHGYTF.

This chain links TRBV3-1 (or the pseudogene TRBV3-2) with TRBJ2-1, with 8 bases that match TRBD1. J was trimmed by 6 bases and V by 4 bases; bases with no gene match: 5. The V gene's germline CDR1 is LGHDT and CDR2 YNNKEL (reference sequence). The CDR3 totals 14 residues. CDR3 sequence: CASSPRDRLNEQFF. DNA for the CDR3: TGTGCCAGCAGCCCCCGGGACAGGCTCAATGAGCAGTTCTTC.

This rearrangement joins TRBV24-1 to TRBJ2-3; D perhaps matches TRBD2 (5 bases). The germline V and J ends were trimmed by 5 bases and 4 bases, with 15 bases remaining between them. The CDR3 is 15 residues long. CDR1 KGHDR and CDR2 SFDVKD come from the germline V gene. The CDR3 nucleotides are TGTGCCACCAGTGCCCCGGGAAAAGGCTCAGATACGCAGTATTTT. Its protein product is CATSAPGKGSDTQYF.

J is TRBJ1-1 and V is TRBV13, with 7 positions matching TRBD1. The V and J ends lost 4 bases and 6 bases, in that order; junction bases with no gene match: 8. Germline CDR1 is PRHDT and CDR2 is FYEKMQ (reference sequence). This CDR3 contains 14 residues. CDR3 sequence reads: CASSSRTGVAEAFF. The DNA of the CDR3 is TGTGCCAGCAGCTCCCGGACAGGCGTGGCTGAAGCTTTCTTT. Filled out from reference TRBV13 and TRBJ1-1, the complete variable domain reads AAGVIQSPRHLIKEKRETATLKCYPIPRHDTVYWYQQGPGQDPQFLISFYEKMQSDKGSIPDRFSAQQFSDYHSELNMSSLELGDSALYFCASSSRTGVAEAFFGQGTRLTVV.

The chain carries TRBV11-2 and TRBJ2-2; TRBD2 matches 8 bases. V lost 5 bases and J lost 7; bases outside the gene matches: 12. The CDR3 is 16 amino acids. In germline, CDR1 is SGHAT, CDR2 FQNNGV. The CDR3 coding sequence is TGTGCCAGCAGCCCTACCCTCGGGGGGGCTGGCGGGGAGCTGTTTTTT. Translating it yields CASSPTLGGAGGELFF.

The chain employs TRBV12-5 and TRBJ1-1, with 12 positions matching TRBD1. The length of the CDR3 is 18 residues. V was pared by 4 bases and J by 4 bases, with 13 bases of the junction left unmatched. Germline CDR1 is LGHNT and CDR2 is FRNRAP. CDR3: CASGSSGQGARGTTEAFF. The CDR3 DNA reads TGTGCTAGTGGTTCCTCGGGACAGGGGGCTAGGGGGACCACTGAAGCTTTCTTT.

This clone was counted a single time. The chain recombines TRBV19 with TRBJ1-5, with D tentatively TRBD1 (6 bases). V was pared by 5 bases and J by 0 bases, with 11 bases between. CDR1 and CDR2 from the germline V gene are LNHDA and SQIVND (reference sequence). The CDR3 sequence is 15 residues long. The CDR3 here is CASSPPTGSNQPQHF. CDR3 DNA sequence: TGTGCCAGTAGTCCTCCGACAGGTAGCAATCAGCCCCAGCATTTT.

The chain is built from TRBV4-1 and TRBJ1-5; D gene ambiguous. In germline, CDR1 is MGHRA, CDR2 YSYEKL. The CDR3 totals 13 residues. Deletions cut 3 bases from V and 7 bases from J, with 10 bases between. CDR3 sequence: CASSQAERQPQHF. The CDR3 bases are TGCGCCAGCAGCCAGGCTGAGAGGCAGCCCCAGCATTTT.

The chain is built from TRBV3-1 (or the pseudogene TRBV3-2) and TRBJ1-1; D gene unclear. This CDR3 spans 14 amino acids. Trimming pared 2 bases from V and 1 base from J, leaving 8 bases between. The germline gives CDR1 LGHDT, CDR2 YNNKEL (reference sequence). In nucleotides, the CDR3 is TGTGCCAGCAGCCAAAAAGCAAGGAACACTGAAGCTTTCTTT. This gives the protein CASSQKARNTEAFF.

The genes are TRBV5-1 and TRBJ1-2; 10 bases fit TRBD1. CDR1 is SGHRS, CDR2 YFSETQ, per germline. CDR3 length: 15 amino acids. V was pared by 3 bases and J by 5 bases, with 7 bases of the junction left unmatched. The CDR3 nucleotides read TGCGCCAGCAGCTCCAGACAGGGGGCCTTATATGGCTACACCTTC. This translates into CASSSRQGALYGYTF.

The chain recombines TRBV7-2 with TRBJ1-5; D perhaps matches TRBD1 (5 bases). This CDR3 region has 16 residues. Germline lookup yields CDR1 SGHTA and CDR2 FQGNSA. Trimming removed 4 bases from V and 6 bases from J, with 19 bases in between. The CDR3 sequence is CASSWGGRGGTQPQHF. The CDR3 nucleotides read TGTGCCAGCAGCTGGGGAGGACGGGGCGGGACTCAGCCCCAGCATTTT.

The chain has TRBV7-2 and TRBJ2-5; 8 bases agree with TRBD1. This CDR3 is 13 amino acids long. V lost 5 bases, J lost 3 bases, and 2 bases stayed unmatched. Germline V gene data show CDR1 as SGHTA and CDR2 as FQGNSA. The CDR3 DNA reads as TGTGCCAGCAGCCGGACAGGGAAAGAGACCCAGTACTTC. The encoded protein is CASSRTGKETQYF.

The chain employs TRBV6-5 and TRBJ1-4; D perhaps matches TRBD1 (6 bases). The CDR3 is made up of 14 amino acids. Looked up from germline, CDR1 is MNHEY and CDR2 is SVGAGI. V was pared by 5 bases and J by 0 bases, with 7 bases between. The DNA of the CDR3 is TGTGCCAGCAGTCCAGGGGCAACTAATGAAAAACTGTTTTTT. This gives the protein CASSPGATNEKLFF.